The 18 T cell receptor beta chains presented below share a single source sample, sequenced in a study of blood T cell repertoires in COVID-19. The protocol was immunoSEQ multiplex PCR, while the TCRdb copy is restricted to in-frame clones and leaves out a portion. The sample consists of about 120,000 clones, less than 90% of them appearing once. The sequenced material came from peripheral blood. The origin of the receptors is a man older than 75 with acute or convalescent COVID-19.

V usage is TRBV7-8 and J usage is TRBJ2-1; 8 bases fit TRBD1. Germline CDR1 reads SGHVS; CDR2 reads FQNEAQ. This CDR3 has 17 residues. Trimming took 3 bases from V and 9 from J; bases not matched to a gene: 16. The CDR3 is CASSFLRGTGSLAEQFF. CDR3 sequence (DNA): TGTGCCAGCAGCTTCCTCCGAGGGACAGGCAGCCTCGCTGAGCAGTTCTTC.

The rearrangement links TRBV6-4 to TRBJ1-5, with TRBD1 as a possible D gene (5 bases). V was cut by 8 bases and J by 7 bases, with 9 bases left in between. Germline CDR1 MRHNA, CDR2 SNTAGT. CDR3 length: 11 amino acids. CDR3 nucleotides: TGTGCCAGCGGGGGGGGGCAGCCCCAGCATTTT. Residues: CASGGGQPQHF.

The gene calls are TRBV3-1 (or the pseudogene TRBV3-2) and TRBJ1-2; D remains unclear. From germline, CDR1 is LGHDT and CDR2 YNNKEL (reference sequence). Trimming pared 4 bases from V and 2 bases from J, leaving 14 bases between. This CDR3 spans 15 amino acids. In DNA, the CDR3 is TGTGCCAGCAGCCCTGACCTTCAGGCCAACTATGGCTACACCTTC. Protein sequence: CASSPDLQANYGYTF.

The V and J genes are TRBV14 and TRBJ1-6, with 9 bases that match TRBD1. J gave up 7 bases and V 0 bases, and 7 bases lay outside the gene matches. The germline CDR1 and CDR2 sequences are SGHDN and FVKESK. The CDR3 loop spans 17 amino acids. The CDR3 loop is CASSQDPWTGENSPLHF. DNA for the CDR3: TGTGCCAGCAGCCAAGATCCGTGGACAGGGGAAAATTCACCCCTCCACTTT.

Here the CDR3 reads CASSSHRLAGGQADTQYF. CDR3 coding DNA: TGTGCCAGCAGCAGCCATCGACTAGCGGGGGGGCAGGCAGATACGCAGTATTTT. This chain links TRBV13 with TRBJ2-3; TRBD2 aligns across 14 bases. Per germline, CDR1 PRHDT and CDR2 FYEKMQ (reference sequence). The V and J ends lost 5 bases and 4 bases, in that order; junction bases with no gene match: 11. This CDR3 region has 18 residues.

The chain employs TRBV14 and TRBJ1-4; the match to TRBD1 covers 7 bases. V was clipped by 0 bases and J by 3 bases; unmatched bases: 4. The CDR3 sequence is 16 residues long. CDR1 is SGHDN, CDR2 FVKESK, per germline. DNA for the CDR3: TGTGCCAGCAGCCAAGATAAGGGGGCGGCTAATGAAAAACTGTTTTTT. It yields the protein CASSQDKGAANEKLFF.

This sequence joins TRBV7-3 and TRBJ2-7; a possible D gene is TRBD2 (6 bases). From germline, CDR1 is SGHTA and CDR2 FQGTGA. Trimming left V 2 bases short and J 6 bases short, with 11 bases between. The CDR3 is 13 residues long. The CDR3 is CASSLGGGAEQYF. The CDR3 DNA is TGTGCCAGCAGCTTAGGGGGAGGAGCCGAGCAGTACTTC. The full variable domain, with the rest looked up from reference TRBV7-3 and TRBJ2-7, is GAGVSQTPSNKVTEKGKYVELRCDPISGHTALYWYRQSLGQGPEFLIYFQGTGAADDSGLPNDRFFAVRPEGSVSTLKIQRTERGDSAVYLCASSLGGGAEQYFGPGTRLTVT.

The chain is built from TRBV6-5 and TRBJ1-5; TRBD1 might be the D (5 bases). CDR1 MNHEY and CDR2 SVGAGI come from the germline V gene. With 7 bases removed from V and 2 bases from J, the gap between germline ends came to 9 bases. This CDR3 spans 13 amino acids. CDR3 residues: CASTGGRNQPQHF. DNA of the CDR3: TGTGCCAGCACCGGGGGACGCAATCAGCCCCAGCATTTT.

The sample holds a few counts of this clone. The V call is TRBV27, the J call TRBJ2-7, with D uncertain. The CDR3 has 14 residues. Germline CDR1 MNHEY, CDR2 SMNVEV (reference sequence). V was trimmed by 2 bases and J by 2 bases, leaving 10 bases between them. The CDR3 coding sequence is TGTGCCAGCAGTTTAGGGCAGCTGACCTACGAGCAGTACTTC. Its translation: CASSLGQLTYEQYF.

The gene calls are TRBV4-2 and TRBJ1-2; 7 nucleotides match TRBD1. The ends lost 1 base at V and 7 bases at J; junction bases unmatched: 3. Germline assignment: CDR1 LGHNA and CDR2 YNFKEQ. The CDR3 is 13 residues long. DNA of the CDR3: TGTGCCAGCAGCCAAGGACAGGGCGGTGGCTACACCTTC. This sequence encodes CASSQGQGGGYTF.

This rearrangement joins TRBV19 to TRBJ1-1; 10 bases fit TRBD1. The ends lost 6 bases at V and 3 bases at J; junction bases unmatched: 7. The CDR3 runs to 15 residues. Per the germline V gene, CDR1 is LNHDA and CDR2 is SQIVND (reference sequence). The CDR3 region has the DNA TGTGCCAGTAGGAAGCCGGGACAGGGGTACACTGAAGCTTTCTTT. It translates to CASRKPGQGYTEAFF.

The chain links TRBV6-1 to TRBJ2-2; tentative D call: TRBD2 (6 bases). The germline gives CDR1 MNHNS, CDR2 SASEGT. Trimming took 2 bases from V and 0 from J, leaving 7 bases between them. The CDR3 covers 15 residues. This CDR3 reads CASSEWTTNTGELFF. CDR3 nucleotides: TGTGCCAGCAGTGAATGGACTACGAACACCGGGGAGCTGTTTTTT.

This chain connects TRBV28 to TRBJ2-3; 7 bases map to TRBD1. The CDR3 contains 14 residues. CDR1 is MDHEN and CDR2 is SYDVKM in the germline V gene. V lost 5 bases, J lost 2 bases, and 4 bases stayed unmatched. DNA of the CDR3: TGTGCCAGCAGTCGGGACAGTCCCACAGATACGCAGTATTTT. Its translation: CASSRDSPTDTQYF. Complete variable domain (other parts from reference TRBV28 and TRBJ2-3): DVKVTQSSRYLVKRTGEKVFLECVQDMDHENMFWYRQDPGLGLRLIYFSYDVKMKEKGDIPEGYSVSREKKERFSLILESASTNQTSMYLCASSRDSPTDTQYFGPGTRLTVL.

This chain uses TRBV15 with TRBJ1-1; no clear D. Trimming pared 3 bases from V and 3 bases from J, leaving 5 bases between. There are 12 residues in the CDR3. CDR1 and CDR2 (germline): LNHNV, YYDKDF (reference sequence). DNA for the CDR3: TGTGCCACCAGCAGCAGATACACTGAAGCTTTCTTT. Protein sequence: CATSSRYTEAFF.

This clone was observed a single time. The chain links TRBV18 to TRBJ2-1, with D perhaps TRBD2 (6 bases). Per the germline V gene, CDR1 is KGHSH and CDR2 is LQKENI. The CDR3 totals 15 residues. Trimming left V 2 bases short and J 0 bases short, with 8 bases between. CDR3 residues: CASSPGGPSYNEQFF. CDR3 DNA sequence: TGTGCCAGCTCACCAGGAGGGCCCTCCTACAATGAGCAGTTCTTC. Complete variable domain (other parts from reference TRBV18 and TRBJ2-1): NAGVMQNPRHLVRRRGQEARLRCSPMKGHSHVYWYRQLPEEGLKFMVYLQKENIIDESGMPKERFSAEFPKEGPSILRIQQVVRGDSAAYFCASSPGGPSYNEQFFGPGTRLTVL.

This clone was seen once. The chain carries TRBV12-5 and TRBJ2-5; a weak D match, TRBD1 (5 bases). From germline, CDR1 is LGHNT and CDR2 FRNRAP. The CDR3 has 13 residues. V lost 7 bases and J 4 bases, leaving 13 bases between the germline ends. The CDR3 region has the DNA TGTGCTAGTGCACAACTGGGGCCAGAGACCCAGTACTTC. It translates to CASAQLGPETQYF.

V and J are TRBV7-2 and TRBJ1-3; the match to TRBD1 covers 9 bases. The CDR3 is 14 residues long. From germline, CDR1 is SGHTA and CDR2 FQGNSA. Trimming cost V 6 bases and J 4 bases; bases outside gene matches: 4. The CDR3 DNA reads TGTGCCAGCAGGGGACAGGGAGACGGAAACACCATATATTTT. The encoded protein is CASRGQGDGNTIYF.

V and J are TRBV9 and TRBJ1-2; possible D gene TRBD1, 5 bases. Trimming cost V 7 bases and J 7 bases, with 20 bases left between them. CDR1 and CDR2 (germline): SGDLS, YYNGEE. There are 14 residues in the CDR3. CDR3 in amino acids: CASDDLRGGTGYTF. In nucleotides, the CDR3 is TGTGCCAGCGACGACCTTCGGGGGGGTACTGGCTACACCTTC.